This entry lists 24 T cell receptor beta chains sequenced from one sample in a study of T cell responses to AZD1222 COVID-19 vaccine (TCRdb year 2021). Libraries came from the immunoSEQ multiplex PCR assay. Not all clones reach the TCRdb copy of this immuneACCESS table, which keeps in-frame sequences only. Checked studies attribute under half of the gap to unresolved V genes and leave the rest unexplained. A total of 150,000 to 200,000 clones appear in this sample, around 92% of them only once. 7% to 9.5% of the sample rests with the top ten. Interpreted using the paper, the time point label stands for: baseline before first vaccination. The specimen comprised peripheral blood, sampled on day 0 of AZD1222 vaccination. These receptor sequences come from an adult in good health.

With respect to this clone: The sample holds other DNA sequences that translate to the same CDR3. The genes are TRBV20-1 and TRBJ2-7; D ambiguous. Germline CDR1 and CDR2: DFQATT and SNEGSKA (reference sequence). The V end was cut by 3 bases, the J end by 4 bases, with 7 bases between. The CDR3 has 11 residues. CDR3 protein: CSARGGYEQYF. DNA of the CDR3: TGCAGTGCTAGGGGTGGTTACGAGCAGTACTTC.

The chain uses TRBV6-6 and TRBJ1-6, with unresolved D. The CDR3 consists of 15 residues. The V gene lost 4 bases and the J gene lost 6 bases, with 13 bases spanning the gap. The germline V gene encodes CDR1 MNHNY and CDR2 SVGAGI (reference sequence). CDR3 DNA sequence: TGTGCCAGCAGTTCTGTTGAACTAATTAATTCACCCCTCCACTTT. Its translation is CASSSVELINSPLHF.

The count of this clone is one. The chain joins TRBV7-3 to TRBJ2-7; 7 bases fit TRBD2. Trimming cost V 5 bases and J 0 bases; bases outside gene matches: 7. Germline V gives CDR1 SGHTA, CDR2 FQGTGA. This CDR3 is 15 amino acids long. The CDR3 reads CASSLSGRASYEQYF. As DNA, the CDR3 is TGTGCCAGCAGCCTCTCAGGGAGGGCCTCCTACGAGCAGTACTTC.

The chain recombines TRBV4-1 with TRBJ1-3; D not certain. The CDR3 runs 15 residues. Germline V lookup: CDR1 MGHRA, CDR2 YSYEKL. Trimming shortened V by 0 bases and J by 0 bases, and 6 bases separated the two germline ends. The CDR3 DNA reads as TGCGCCAGCAGCCAAGACGCTAGCTCTGGAAACACCATATATTTT. As protein: CASSQDASSGNTIYF.

The chain carries TRBV11-2 and TRBJ1-4, with D maybe TRBD1 (6 bases). Between the trimmed V and J ends, which lost 0 bases and 3 bases, there was a span of 8 bases. Germline loops: CDR1 SGHAT, CDR2 FQNNGV. CDR3 length: 15 residues. The CDR3 here is CASSLEGGPNEKLFF. CDR3 in DNA: TGTGCCAGCAGCTTAGAAGGGGGTCCTAATGAAAAACTGTTTTTT.

The chain has TRBV6-6 and TRBJ1-4; D not certain. The germline V and J ends were trimmed by 6 bases and 0 bases, with 8 bases remaining between them. The germline gives CDR1 MNHNY, CDR2 SVGAGI (reference sequence). CDR3 length: 14 residues. The CDR3 DNA follows: TGTGCCAGCAGCTGGACTCCAACTAATGAAAAACTGTTTTTT. Residues: CASSWTPTNEKLFF.

The genes are TRBV28 and TRBJ2-1; 9 positions agree with TRBD2. Germline lookup yields CDR1 MDHEN and CDR2 SYDVKM. There are 14 residues in the CDR3. V lost 8 bases to trimming and J lost 1 base; unmatched junction nucleotides: 3. CDR3 amino acids: CASFTSGSYNEQFF. The CDR3 nucleotides read TGTGCCAGCTTTACTAGCGGGTCCTACAATGAGCAGTTCTTC.

The V and J genes are TRBV14 and TRBJ2-1, with D tentatively TRBD2 (6 bases). Germline V lookup: CDR1 SGHDN, CDR2 FVKESK. Trimming took 3 bases from V and 8 from J, leaving 23 bases between them. The CDR3 totals 17 residues. This CDR3 reads CASSHAGRKRVRYEQFF. CDR3 bases: TGTGCCAGCAGCCATGCAGGGAGGAAAAGAGTTAGATATGAGCAGTTCTTC.

V and J are TRBV6-5 and TRBJ2-1; a weak D match, TRBD2 (5 bases). The CDR3 contains 13 residues. CDR1 is MNHEY, CDR2 SVGAGI, per germline. V lost 10 bases to trimming and J lost 6 bases, with 16 bases between them. The DNA of the CDR3 is TGTGCCACCACTCCCCCCCTAGCCAATGAGCAGTTCTTC. As protein: CATTPPLANEQFF.

The chain couples TRBV27 to TRBJ1-1; 7 bases match TRBD1. Germline trimming cut 5 bases from V and 0 bases from J; bases unmatched to any gene: 3. Per germline, CDR1 MNHEY and CDR2 SMNVEV (reference sequence). The CDR3 is 14 residues long. CDR3 nucleotides: TGTGCCAGCAGTGCCGGGACAGTGAACACTGAAGCTTTCTTT. The encoded protein is CASSAGTVNTEAFF.

This clone was detected only once. J is TRBJ1-6 and V is TRBV28; no definite D call. Trimming removed 4 bases from V and 7 bases from J, with 17 bases in between. Germline assignment: CDR1 MDHEN and CDR2 SYDVKM. The CDR3 runs to 16 residues. CDR3 in amino acids: CASSSPLGSLNSPLHF. CDR3 in DNA: TGTGCCAGCAGTTCCCCCCTGGGTTCATTGAATTCACCCCTCCACTTT.

This rearrangement joins TRBV14 to TRBJ2-1; D possibly corresponds to TRBD2 (6 bases). Germline V gene data show CDR1 as SGHDN and CDR2 as FVKESK. The ends were cut back, 4 bases at V and 3 bases at J, with 10 bases in the middle. CDR3 size: 14 residues. The CDR3: CASSPRLGYNEQFF. CDR3 bases: TGTGCCAGCAGCCCCCGACTAGGCTACAATGAGCAGTTCTTC.

The chain combines TRBV24-1 with TRBJ1-1; D is perhaps TRBD1 (5 bases). Germline assignment: CDR1 KGHDR and CDR2 SFDVKD. There are 14 residues in the CDR3. Trimming took off 7 bases at V and 4 bases at J, with 15 bases between the two ends. CDR3 sequence reads: CATRPRVGSTEAFF. The CDR3 DNA reads TGTGCCACCAGACCCAGGGTGGGGAGCACTGAAGCTTTCTTT.

The rearrangement uses TRBV5-1 and TRBJ2-7, with 9 nucleotides matching TRBD2. The CDR3 consists of 15 residues. Trimming cost V 4 bases and J 6 bases; bases outside gene matches: 11. CDR1 and CDR2 (germline): SGHRS, YFSETQ. For the CDR3, the DNA is TGCGCCAGCAGCGCCGGACTAGCGACCTCCCTCGAGCAGTACTTC. It is translated as CASSAGLATSLEQYF. The complete variable domain, with remaining parts taken from reference TRBV5-1 and TRBJ2-7, reads KAGVTQTPRYLIKTRGQQVTLSCSPISGHRSVSWYQQTPGQGLQFLFEYFSETQRNKGNFPGRFSGRQFSNSRSEMNVSTLELGDSALYLCASSAGLATSLEQYFGPGTRLTVT.

V and J are TRBV21-1 and TRBJ2-7; TRBD1 is the table's D call, not checked against the DNA. TRBV21-1 corresponds to a pseudogene. This CDR3 has 17 amino acids. The CDR3 spells CASSKKGQVGPHPEQYF. The CDR3 DNA follows: TGTGCCAGCAGCAAAAAGGGACAGGTTGGTCCCCATCCCGAGCAGTACTTC.

The chain uses TRBV6-5 and TRBJ2-7, with D hard to call. The V and J ends lost 6 bases and 3 bases respectively, with 15 bases between them. Germline V lookup: CDR1 MNHEY, CDR2 SVGAGI. The CDR3 length is 14 residues. CDR3 bases: TGTGCCAGCAGACCAGTAGGTCGAAGCTACGAGCAGTACTTC. It encodes CASRPVGRSYEQYF.

CDR3 region: CASSFQKRGYTF. CDR3 nucleotides: TGTGCCAGCAGCTTCCAGAAGAGAGGCTACACCTTC. The chain is built from TRBV5-5 and TRBJ1-2; no clear D gene. Per germline, CDR1 SGHKS and CDR2 YYEKEE (reference sequence). V was trimmed by 2 bases and J by 8 bases, leaving 10 bases between them. The CDR3 extends over 12 amino acids.

The genes are TRBV29-1 and TRBJ1-1; D not certain. Trimming stripped 5 bases from V and 7 bases from J, with 8 bases between. The CDR3 is 10 residues long. Germline V gene sequence: CDR1 SQVTM, CDR2 ANQGSEA. CDR3 sequence: CSVILREAFF. CDR3 coding DNA: TGCAGCGTTATTTTGCGTGAAGCTTTCTTT.

The chain joins TRBV27 to TRBJ1-4; D is unclear. The CDR3 sequence is 13 residues long. Germline CDR1 reads MNHEY; CDR2 reads SMNVEV (reference sequence). V dropped 0 bases and J dropped 8 bases, with 7 bases sitting between them. The CDR3 sequence is CASSLSRVEKLFF. The CDR3 coding sequence is TGTGCCAGCAGTTTATCGAGGGTGGAAAAACTGTTTTTT.

This rearrangement joins TRBV9 to TRBJ2-5; no reliable D call. CDR3 length equals 14 residues. CDR1 and CDR2 from the germline V gene are SGDLS and YYNGEE. The V and J ends lost 4 bases and 5 bases respectively, with 15 bases between them. CDR3: CASSSWPLGETQYF. For the CDR3, the DNA is TGTGCCAGCAGCTCCTGGCCCTTAGGGGAGACCCAGTACTTC.

This chain links TRBV6-2 or TRBV6-3 with TRBJ1-1, with D hard to call. There are 14 residues in the CDR3. The germline V and J ends were trimmed by 2 bases and 1 base, with 8 bases remaining between them. Per germline, CDR1 MNHEY and CDR2 SVGEGT. The CDR3 region has the DNA TGTGCCAGCAGTTACGTCAGTGGGAACACTGAAGCTTTCTTT. This codes for CASSYVSGNTEAFF.

V is TRBV10-3 and J is TRBJ2-5, with D perhaps matching TRBD1 (5 bases). This CDR3 spans 11 amino acids. In germline, CDR1 is ENHRY, CDR2 SYGVKD. Trimming took 3 bases from V and 7 from J, leaving 6 bases between them. DNA for the CDR3: TGTGCCATCAGTGATCAGGGGACCCAGTACTTC. This sequence encodes CAISDQGTQYF.

The gene calls are TRBV6-2 or TRBV6-3 and TRBJ2-7, with D possibly TRBD2 on 7 matching bases. The CDR3 consists of 17 residues. The ends were cut back, 2 bases at V and 0 bases at J, with 17 bases in the middle. CDR1 MNHEY and CDR2 SVGEGT come from the germline V gene. This CDR3 is CASSYEAGGPSSYEQYF. As DNA, the CDR3 is TGTGCCAGCAGTTACGAGGCCGGGGGGCCGAGCTCCTACGAGCAGTACTTC.

This chain links TRBV29-1 with TRBJ2-1, with 10 bases aligning to TRBD1. CDR1 is SQVTM and CDR2 is ANQGSEA in the germline V gene. This CDR3 comprises 13 residues. Trimming took 7 bases from V and 6 from J; bases not matched to a gene: 6. Here the CDR3 DNA reads TGCAGCGCCATTCGACAGGGGGCCAATGAGCAGTTCTTC. Protein sequence: CSAIRQGANEQFF.